The present entry profiles one T cell receptor (beta chain) with its context. This clone's antigen is unknown. No quality values exist for individual bases; no much larger clone is one base distant. CDR1 and CDR2, per the germline V gene, are LGHNT and FRNRAP. V loses 4 bases at its end and J loses 0 bases; junction bases beyond the gene matches: 3. The cysteine opens and the phenylalanine closes a CDR3 of 15 amino acids. Only the CDR3 part of the read is kept: 45 bases, read in frame from the first base. The immunoSEQ Assay was used to sequence TCRbeta CDR3 regions. After extraction, genomic DNA underwent amplification by bias-controlled multiplex PCR, followed by high-throughput sequencing. The published analysis was carried out like this. To quantify the absolute abundance of every unique TCRbeta CDR3 region, sequences were collapsed and filtered. T cell fraction was estimated by normalizing TCRbeta template counts to usable DNA, which was measured by amplifying reference genes present in all nucleated cells. Repertoire TCRs were annotated as SARS-CoV-2-specific when V gene, CDR3 amino acid sequence and J gene were exactly matched to a known reactive TCR set. The reference SARS-CoV-2 TCR set was derived from MIRA and filtered for enrichment in COVID-19-positive ImmuneCODE repertoires, a step that removed public or cross-reactive TCRs. Drawing on the MIRA antigens, annotated TCRs were analysed further at the level of specific ORF or position within ORF. Breadth was defined as annotated unique rearrangements over total unique productive rearrangements; depth was the summed frequency of those rearrangements. Two-sided Wilcoxon rank-sum tests were applied when comparing TCR breadth between groups. TCRdb obtained this table from immuneACCESS and retained in-frame rearrangements with V and J assigned. These tables miss some clones; where compared with another copy, unresolved V genes account for less than half of the shortfall, and the remainder is unexplained. Clone size and the V and J calls come from that table; the DNA yielded D and trimming. The sample records approximately 300,000 clones, 85% of which are singletons. 2.1% of the sample is held by the ten biggest clonotypes.

The data were obtained in a study of Ad26.COV2.S vaccination and SARS-CoV-2 variants (dated by TCRdb to about 2021). Study-wide context: Vaccine-arm donors came from COV1001, a multicentre, randomized, double-blind, placebo-controlled phase I-IIa trial of Ad26.COV2.S in healthy adults. Ad26.COV2.S was administered intramuscularly at a dose of 5x10^10 or 1x10^11 viral particles, either as one shot or as two shots given 56 days apart. Blinding of investigators to trial group allocation was maintained during experiments and outcome assessment. Sequencing of the TCRbeta repertoire served to evaluate the specificity and breadth of SARS-CoV-2-reactive T cell receptors following Ad26.COV2.S vaccination. Participants in the trial were split at random into five groups of five each, receiving low-dose or high-dose Ad26.COV2.S once or twice, or else placebo on both occasions. The TCR-sequenced set comprised about 32 samples: about 19 Ad26.COV2.S vaccine recipients, 5 placebo recipients and 8 SARS-CoV-2 convalescent individuals. Paper-wide results and their limitations: The study was not powered to compare responses between vaccine doses or regimens. Higher spike-specific TCR breadth was observed in Ad26.COV2.S recipients than in placebo recipients (P = 0.0014). Non-spike TCR breadth was comparable between vaccine and placebo recipients, consistent with the vaccine containing only spike. After vaccination, spike-specific CD8+ and CD4+ T cell responses were reported to show substantial breadth. According to the authors, total T cell responses may have been underestimated by the TCR breadth and depth analyses.

The intended sense of this specimen's treatment or condition label: some 20 received Ad26.COV2.S at low or high dose, single or two shots; about 5 received placebo; per-sample allocation not given. For vaccine and placebo recipients, the sequenced repertoires came from samples collected on day 63 after the first injection. Cohort 1b enrolled 20 to 30 adults aged 18-55 years at a single site in Boston, USA, between 29 July and 7 August 2020. As a vaccine, Ad26.COV2.S was a replication-incompetent adenovirus type 26 vector that expressed a prefusion-stabilized SARS-CoV-2 spike protein derived from the original Wuhan strain.

This sample comprised peripheral blood, obtained in a trial of Ad26.COV2.S vaccine versus placebo. The V and J genes are TRBV12-5 and TRBJ2-3; TRBD1 lines up with 8 middle nucleotides. The TCR originated in a person between 18 and 65 years old who received the Ad26.COV2.S COVID-19 vaccine or a placebo. The CDR3 protein: CASGSGQESTDTQYF. The nucleotide sequence reads TGTGCTAGTGGTTCGGGACAGGAAAGCACAGATACGCAGTATTTT.